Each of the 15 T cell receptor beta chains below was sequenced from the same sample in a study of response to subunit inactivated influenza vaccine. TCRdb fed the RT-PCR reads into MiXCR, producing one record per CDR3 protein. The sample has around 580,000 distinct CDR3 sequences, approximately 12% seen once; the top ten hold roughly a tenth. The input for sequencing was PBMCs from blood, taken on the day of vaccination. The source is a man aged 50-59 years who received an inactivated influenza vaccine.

CDR3 residues: CASSPEASGVETQYF. The CDR3, as DNA: TGCGCCAGCAGCCCCGAGGCTTCAGGGGTGGAGACCCAGTACTTC. J is TRBJ2-5 and V is TRBV4-1; D is possibly TRBD1 (6 bases). Germline V gives CDR1 MGHRA, CDR2 YSYEKL. Trimming stripped 4 bases from V and 5 bases from J, with 17 bases between. The CDR3 is 15 residues long.

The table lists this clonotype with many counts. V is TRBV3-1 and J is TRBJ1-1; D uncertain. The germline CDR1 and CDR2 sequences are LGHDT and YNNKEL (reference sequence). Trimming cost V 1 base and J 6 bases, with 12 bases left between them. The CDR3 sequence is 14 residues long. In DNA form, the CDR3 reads TGTGCCAGCAGCCAAGGTGGGAGGGCCGCTGAAGCTTTCTTT. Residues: CASSQGGRAAEAFF. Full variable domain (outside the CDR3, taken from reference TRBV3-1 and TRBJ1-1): DTAVSQTPKYLVTQMGNDKSIKCEQNLGHDTMYWYKQDSKKFLKIMFSYNNKELIINETVPNRFSPKSPDKAHLNLHINSLELGDSAVYFCASSQGGRAAEAFFGQGTRLTVV.

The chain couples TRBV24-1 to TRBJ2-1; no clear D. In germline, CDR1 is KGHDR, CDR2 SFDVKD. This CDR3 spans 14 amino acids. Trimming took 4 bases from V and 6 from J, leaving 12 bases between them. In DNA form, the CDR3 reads TGTGCCACCAGTGACCGAAACTACGTCAATGAGCAGTTCTTC. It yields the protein CATSDRNYVNEQFF.

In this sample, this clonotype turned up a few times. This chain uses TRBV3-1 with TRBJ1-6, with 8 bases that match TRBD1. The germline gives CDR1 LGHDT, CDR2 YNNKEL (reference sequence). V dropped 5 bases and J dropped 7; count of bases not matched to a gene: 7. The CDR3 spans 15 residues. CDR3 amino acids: CASSGWTGNNSPLHF. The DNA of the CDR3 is TGTGCCAGCAGCGGCTGGACAGGGAACAATTCACCCCTCCACTTT.

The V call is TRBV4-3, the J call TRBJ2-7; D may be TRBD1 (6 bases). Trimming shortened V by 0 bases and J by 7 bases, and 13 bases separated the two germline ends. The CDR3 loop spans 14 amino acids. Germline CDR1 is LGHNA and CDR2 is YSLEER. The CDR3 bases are TGCGCCAGCAGCCAAGATTCAGGCAGGGGTGAGCAGTACTTC. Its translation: CASSQDSGRGEQYF.

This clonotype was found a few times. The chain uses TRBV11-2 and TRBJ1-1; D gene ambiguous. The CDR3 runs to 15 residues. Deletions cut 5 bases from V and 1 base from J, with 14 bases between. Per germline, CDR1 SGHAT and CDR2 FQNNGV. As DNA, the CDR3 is TGTGCCAGCAGCCTCTCACAGACGAGGAACACTGAAGCTTTCTTT. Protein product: CASSLSQTRNTEAFF.

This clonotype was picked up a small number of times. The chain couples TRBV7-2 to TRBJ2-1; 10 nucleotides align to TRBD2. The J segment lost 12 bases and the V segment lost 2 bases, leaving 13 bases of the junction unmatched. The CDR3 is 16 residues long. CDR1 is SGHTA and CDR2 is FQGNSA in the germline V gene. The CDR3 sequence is CASSLSHFRLAGRQFF. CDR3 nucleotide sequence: TGTGCCAGCAGCTTATCCCATTTCCGACTAGCGGGTAGGCAGTTCTTC.

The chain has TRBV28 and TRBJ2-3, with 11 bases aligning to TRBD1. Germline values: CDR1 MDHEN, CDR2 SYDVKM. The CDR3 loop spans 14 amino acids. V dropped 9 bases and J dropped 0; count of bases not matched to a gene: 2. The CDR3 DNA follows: TGTGCCAGTGGGGACAGGGGGAGCACAGATACGCAGTATTTT. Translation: CASGDRGSTDTQYF. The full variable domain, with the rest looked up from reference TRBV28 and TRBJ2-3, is DVKVTQSSRYLVKRTGEKVFLECVQDMDHENMFWYRQDPGLGLRLIYFSYDVKMKEKGDIPEGYSVSREKKERFSLILESASTNQTSMYLCASGDRGSTDTQYFGPGTRLTVL.

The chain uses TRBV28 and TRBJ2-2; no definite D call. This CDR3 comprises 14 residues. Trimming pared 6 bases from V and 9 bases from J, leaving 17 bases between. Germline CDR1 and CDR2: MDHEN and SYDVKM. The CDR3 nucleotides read TGTGCCAGCAGCCTCCGAGGTCCCGGGCGGGAGCTGTTTTTT. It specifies CASSLRGPGRELFF.

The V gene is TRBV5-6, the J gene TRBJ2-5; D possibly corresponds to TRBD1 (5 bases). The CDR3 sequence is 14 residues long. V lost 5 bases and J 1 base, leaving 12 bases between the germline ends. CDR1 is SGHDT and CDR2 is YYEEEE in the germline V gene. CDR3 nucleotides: TGTGCCAGCAGACCCCAGGGTTTCCAAGAGACCCAGTACTTC. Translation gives CASRPQGFQETQYF. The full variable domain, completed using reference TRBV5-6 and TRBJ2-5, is DAGVTQSPTHLIKTRGQQVTLRCSPKSGHDTVSWYQQALGQGPQFIFQYYEEEERQRGNFPDRFSGHQFPNYSSELNVNALLLGDSALYLCASRPQGFQETQYFGPGTRLLVL.

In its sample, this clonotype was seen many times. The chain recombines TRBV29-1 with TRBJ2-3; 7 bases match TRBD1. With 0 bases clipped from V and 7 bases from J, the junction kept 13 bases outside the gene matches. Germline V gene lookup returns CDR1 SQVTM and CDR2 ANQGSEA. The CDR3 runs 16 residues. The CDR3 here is CSVEDGTDSPWNTQYF. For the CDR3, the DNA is TGCAGCGTTGAAGATGGGACAGACTCGCCTTGGAATACGCAGTATTTT.

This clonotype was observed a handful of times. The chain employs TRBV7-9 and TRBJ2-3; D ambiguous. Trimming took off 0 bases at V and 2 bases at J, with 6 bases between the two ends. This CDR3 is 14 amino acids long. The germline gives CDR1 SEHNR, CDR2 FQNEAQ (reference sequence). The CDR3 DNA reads TGTGCCAGCAGCTTAGCCGAATACACAGATACGCAGTATTTT. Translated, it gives CASSLAEYTDTQYF.

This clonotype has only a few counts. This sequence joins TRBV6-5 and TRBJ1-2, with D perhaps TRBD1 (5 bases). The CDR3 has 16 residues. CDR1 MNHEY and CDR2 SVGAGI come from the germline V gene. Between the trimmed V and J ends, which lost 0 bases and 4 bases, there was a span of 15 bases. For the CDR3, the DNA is TGTGCCAGCAGTTACTCGATCTTTGGGCAGGGCTATGGCTACACCTTC. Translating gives CASSYSIFGQGYGYTF.

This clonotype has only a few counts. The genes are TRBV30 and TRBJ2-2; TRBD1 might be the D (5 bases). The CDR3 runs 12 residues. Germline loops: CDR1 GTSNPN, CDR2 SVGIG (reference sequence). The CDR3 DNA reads TGTGGCTGCCAGGGGAACACCGGGGAGCTGTTTTTT. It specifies CGCQGNTGELFF.

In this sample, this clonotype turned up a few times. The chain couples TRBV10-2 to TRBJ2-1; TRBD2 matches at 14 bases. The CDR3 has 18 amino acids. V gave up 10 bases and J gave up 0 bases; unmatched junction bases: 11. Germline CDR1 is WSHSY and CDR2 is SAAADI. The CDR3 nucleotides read TGCGCCACCTTCAGGACTAGCGGGGGGAGGAGCTCCTACAATGAGCAGTTCTTC. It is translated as CATFRTSGGRSSYNEQFF.